This T cell receptor beta chain was retrieved from a study of T cell responses to AZD1222 COVID-19 vaccine. This CDR3 region has 17 residues. The junction had 12 bases not matched to a gene; V was cut back by 3 bases and J by 6 bases. Germline assignment: CDR1 SGHVS and CDR2 FNYEAQ. The repertoire was sequenced with immunoSEQ multiplex PCR; TCRdb's copy has only in-frame clones and lacks some. The data contain 90,000 to 100,000 clones, nearly 90% of them singletons. The study, taken as a whole, reports: Epitopes outside B.1.351 and B.1.1.7 mutated regions reportedly drew nearly half of spike TCRs. Recipients of two AZD1222 doses showed rising Spike-specific TCR breadth and depth. Dominant at 160-218 and 743-854, vaccine-associated CD4 TCRs also spanned spike.

With respect to this clone: The antigen remains undetermined.

This TCR derives from an adult in good health. Sample: peripheral blood, taken on day 0 of AZD1222 vaccination. The chain joins TRBV7-6 to TRBJ2-7; 12 bases align to TRBD2. The CDR3 is CASSLALLAGGPLEQYF. CDR3 bases: TGTGCCAGCAGCTTGGCACTTCTAGCGGGGGGGCCGCTCGAGCAGTACTTC. The entire variable domain, with the rest obtained from reference TRBV7-6 and TRBJ2-7, is as follows: GAGVSQSPRYKVTKRGQDVALRCDPISGHVSLYWYRQALGQGPEFLTYFNYEAQQDKSGLPNDRFSAERPEGSISTLTIQRTEQRDSAMYRCASSLALLAGGPLEQYFGPGTRLTVT.